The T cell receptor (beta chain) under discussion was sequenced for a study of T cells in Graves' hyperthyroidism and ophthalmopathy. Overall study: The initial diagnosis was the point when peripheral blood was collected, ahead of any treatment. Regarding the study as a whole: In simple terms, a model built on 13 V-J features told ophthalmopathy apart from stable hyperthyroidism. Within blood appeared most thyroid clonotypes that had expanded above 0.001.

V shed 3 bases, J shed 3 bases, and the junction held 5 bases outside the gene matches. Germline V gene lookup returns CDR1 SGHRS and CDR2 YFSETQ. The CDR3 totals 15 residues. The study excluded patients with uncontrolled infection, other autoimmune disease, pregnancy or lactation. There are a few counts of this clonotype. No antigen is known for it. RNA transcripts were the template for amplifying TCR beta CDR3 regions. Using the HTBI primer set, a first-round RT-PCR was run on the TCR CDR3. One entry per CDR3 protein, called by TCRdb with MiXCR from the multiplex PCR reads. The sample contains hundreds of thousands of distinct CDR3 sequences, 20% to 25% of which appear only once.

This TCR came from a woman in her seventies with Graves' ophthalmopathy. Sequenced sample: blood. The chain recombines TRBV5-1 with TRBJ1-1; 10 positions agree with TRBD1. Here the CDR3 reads CASSSRTGGDTEAFF. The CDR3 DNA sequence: TGCGCCAGCAGCTCGCGGACAGGGGGGGACACTGAAGCTTTCTTT.